These 28 T cell receptor beta chains were sequenced from one sample in a study of blood T cell repertoires in COVID-19. Profiling relied on immunoSEQ multiplex PCR, and the TCRdb table lists in-frame clones only, not all of them. This sample has some 200,000 clones, with roughly 87% found just once. Sequencing was performed on PBMCs or T cells enriched from blood (not recorded which). The source is a man aged 18 to 35 with acute COVID-19.

The chain couples TRBV24-1 to TRBJ1-4; D is unclear. Per germline, CDR1 KGHDR and CDR2 SFDVKD. This CDR3 comprises 12 residues. V gave up 3 bases and J gave up 14 bases, with 12 bases separating them. The DNA for the CDR3 is TGTGCCACCAGTGATGTCGGGTCCCGGCTGTTTTTT. It encodes CATSDVGSRLFF.

This chain connects TRBV2 to TRBJ2-5; maybe TRBD2 (6 bases). The CDR3 covers 14 residues. Trimming left V 8 bases short and J 5 bases short, with 18 bases between. Germline CDR1 reads SNHLY; CDR2 reads FYNNEI. The CDR3 nucleotides are TGTGCCAGCGGGGGACTCGGGGTTGGGGAGACCCAGTACTTC. This codes for CASGGLGVGETQYF.

The J gene is TRBJ2-1, the V gene TRBV11-3; D not resolved. CDR1 and CDR2 (germline): SGHNT, YENEEA. The CDR3 sequence is 11 residues long. V lost 6 bases and J 8 bases, leaving 8 bases between the germline ends. Here the CDR3 DNA reads TGTGCCAGCAGATACTCGGATGAGCAGTTCTTC. Its protein is CASRYSDEQFF. The entire variable domain, with the rest obtained from reference TRBV11-3 and TRBJ2-1, is as follows: EAGVVQSPRYKIIEKKQPVAFWCNPISGHNTLYWYLQNLGQGPELLIRYENEEAVDDSQLPKDRFSAERLKGVDSTLKIQPAELGDSAVYLCASRYSDEQFFGPGTRLTVL.

The chain employs TRBV30 and TRBJ2-1; 7 bases agree with TRBD1. There are 14 residues in the CDR3. Trimming took 2 bases from V and 8 from J; bases not matched to a gene: 9. The V gene's germline CDR1 is GTSNPN and CDR2 SVGIG (reference sequence). CDR3 bases: TGTGCCTGGAGTCCAACTCTACAGGGGTATGAGCAGTTCTTC. Its protein is CAWSPTLQGYEQFF.

This chain joins TRBV3-1 (or the pseudogene TRBV3-2) and TRBJ2-2; 9 bases line up with TRBD2. This CDR3 is built from 16 residues. V lost 4 bases, J lost 7 bases, and 10 bases stayed unmatched. Looked up from germline, CDR1 is LGHDT and CDR2 is YNNKEL (reference sequence). The CDR3 region has the DNA TGTGCCAGCAGCCCTCATAGCGGGAGATGGGTCGGGGAGCTGTTTTTT. Amino acid sequence: CASSPHSGRWVGELFF.

This chain links TRBV19 with TRBJ1-1, with a weak D call TRBD1 (6 bases). Trimming cost V 6 bases and J 5 bases, with 19 bases left between them. The CDR3 totals 15 residues. Germline lookup yields CDR1 LNHDA and CDR2 SQIVND (reference sequence). CDR3 nucleotides: TGTGCCAGTAGCCATCAGGGGCCCCTGAGGACTGAAGCTTTCTTT. Residues: CASSHQGPLRTEAFF.

V gene TRBV30 combines with J gene TRBJ2-7, with TRBD1 as a possible D gene (5 bases). CDR1 is GTSNPN, CDR2 SVGIG, per germline (reference sequence). Trimming cost V 1 base and J 3 bases, with 13 bases left between them. The CDR3 is 14 amino acids. CDR3 DNA: TGTGCCTGGAGTGGAATGGTGGACAACTACGAGCAGTACTTC. Protein sequence: CAWSGMVDNYEQYF.

In its sample, this clone was seen once. The rearrangement links TRBV11-1 to TRBJ2-1; D might be TRBD2 (6 bases). V was pared by 5 bases and J by 0 bases, with 14 bases between. Looked up from germline, CDR1 is SGHAT and CDR2 is FQDESV (reference sequence). The CDR3 is made up of 16 amino acids. CDR3: CASSPGTAGSYNEQFF. For the CDR3, the DNA is TGTGCCAGCAGCCCTGGGACTGCCGGCTCCTACAATGAGCAGTTCTTC.

J is TRBJ2-2 and V is TRBV6-5; 7 bases are a match to TRBD2. The J segment lost 6 bases and the V segment lost 6 bases, leaving 7 bases of the junction unmatched. The CDR3 extends over 14 amino acids. Per the germline V gene, CDR1 is MNHEY and CDR2 is SVGAGI. The CDR3 nucleotides read TGTGCCAGCAGAGCCGAGGCGGGAGCCGGGGAGCTGTTTTTT. Amino acid sequence: CASRAEAGAGELFF.

The chain links TRBV5-6 to TRBJ2-7; weak D call: TRBD2 (5 bases). The CDR3 has 16 residues. Germline CDR1 is SGHDT and CDR2 is YYEEEE. The germline V and J ends were trimmed by 5 bases and 4 bases, with 22 bases remaining between them. The CDR3 loop is CASSDSEDGPYYEQYF. As DNA, the CDR3 is TGTGCCAGCAGTGATTCGGAGGACGGACCCTATTACGAGCAGTACTTC.

The chain joins TRBV18 to TRBJ1-1; maybe TRBD1 (6 bases). Germline CDR1 KGHSH, CDR2 LQKENI. The CDR3 consists of 15 residues. Deletions cut 9 bases from V and 5 bases from J, with 22 bases between. The CDR3: CASSSEGGARTEAFF. The CDR3 DNA sequence: TGTGCCAGTTCCTCTGAGGGGGGGGCGAGGACTGAAGCTTTCTTT.

The chain couples TRBV5-1 to TRBJ2-7; TRBD2 matches at 7 bases. Germline assignment: CDR1 SGHRS and CDR2 YFSETQ. V gave up 0 bases and J gave up 0 bases; unmatched junction bases: 12. CDR3 size: 18 residues. CDR3 sequence: CASSLVPTASGLSYEQYF. The CDR3 region has the DNA TGCGCCAGCAGCTTGGTCCCCACCGCTAGCGGCCTCTCCTACGAGCAGTACTTC.

The DNA of the CDR3 is TGTGCCACCTCCCTCGGTGAAAAACTGTTTTTT. It translates to CATSLGEKLFF. This chain links TRBV24-1 with TRBJ1-4; D not certain. Trimming took 9 bases from V and 7 from J, leaving 8 bases between them. From germline, CDR1 is KGHDR and CDR2 SFDVKD. The CDR3 contains 11 residues.

This chain joins TRBV14 and TRBJ2-7, with unresolved D. Between the trimmed V and J ends, which lost 1 base and 1 base, there was a span of 14 bases. Germline CDR1 and CDR2: SGHDN and FVKESK. The CDR3 consists of 16 residues. The CDR3 DNA sequence: TGTGCCAGCAGCCAAGGGTTGGCAGGTTTATCCTACGAGCAGTACTTC. Amino acid sequence: CASSQGLAGLSYEQYF.

Concerning this clone: This same CDR3 is encoded by further DNA sequences in the sample. The chain employs TRBV9 and TRBJ2-7; D is unresolved. There are 14 residues in the CDR3. The germline CDR1 and CDR2 sequences are SGDLS and YYNGEE. Between the trimmed V and J ends, which lost 0 bases and 0 bases, there was a span of 7 bases. The CDR3 spells CASSVGGSSYEQYF. CDR3 sequence (DNA): TGTGCCAGCAGCGTAGGAGGAAGCTCCTACGAGCAGTACTTC.

This clone came up once. V and J are TRBV14 and TRBJ1-2; possibly TRBD1 for D (6 bases). Germline V CDR1 and CDR2: SGHDN, FVKESK. V lost 1 base and J 7 bases, leaving 19 bases between the germline ends. The CDR3 consists of 16 residues. In nucleotides, the CDR3 is TGTGCCAGCAGCCAAGCGGCAGGGGTGAATGTTGGTGGCTACACCTTC. This encodes CASSQAAGVNVGGYTF.

This chain connects TRBV5-6 to TRBJ2-1, with 13 positions matching TRBD2. The CDR3 consists of 15 residues. With V trimmed by 3 bases and J by 9 bases, 6 bases remained unmatched. Germline V gives CDR1 SGHDT, CDR2 YYEEEE. CDR3 amino acids: CASSWGTSGTGEQFF. Written as DNA, the CDR3 is TGTGCCAGCAGCTGGGGGACTAGCGGGACGGGTGAGCAGTTCTTC.

The chain is built from TRBV28 and TRBJ2-5; TRBD2 matches 10 bases. V shed 1 base, J shed 3 bases, and the junction held 8 bases outside the gene matches. Per the germline V gene, CDR1 is MDHEN and CDR2 is SYDVKM. CDR3 size: 17 residues. The CDR3 DNA sequence: TGTGCCAGCAGTTTATCCCCTCTAGCGGGAGCAAAAGAGACCCAGTACTTC. It encodes CASSLSPLAGAKETQYF. Complete variable domain (other parts from reference TRBV28 and TRBJ2-5): DVKVTQSSRYLVKRTGEKVFLECVQDMDHENMFWYRQDPGLGLRLIYFSYDVKMKEKGDIPEGYSVSREKKERFSLILESASTNQTSMYLCASSLSPLAGAKETQYFGPGTRLLVL.

V usage is TRBV6-4 and J usage is TRBJ2-1, with TRBD2 matching over 10 bases. The CDR3 length is 15 residues. CDR1 MRHNA and CDR2 SNTAGT come from the germline V gene. The ends lost 4 bases at V and 6 bases at J; junction bases unmatched: 6. This CDR3 is CASSASGTSVNEQFF. The CDR3 DNA reads TGTGCCAGCAGTGCGTCCGGGACTAGCGTCAATGAGCAGTTCTTC.

The gene calls are TRBV11-2 and TRBJ2-1; a weak D match, TRBD1 (6 bases). V lost 1 base and J 1 base, leaving 17 bases between the germline ends. This CDR3 contains 18 residues. CDR1 and CDR2 from the germline V gene are SGHAT and FQNNGV. The CDR3 protein is CASSLGRWGRRSYNEQFF. DNA of the CDR3: TGTGCCAGCAGCTTAGGTCGGTGGGGGCGAAGGTCCTACAATGAGCAGTTCTTC.

J is TRBJ1-1 and V is TRBV19; no definite D call. Germline-derived CDR1 and CDR2 are LNHDA and SQIVND (reference sequence). V was cut by 6 bases and J by 8 bases, with 22 bases left in between. The CDR3 has 15 residues. The CDR3 region is CASRSAVDPETEAFF. CDR3 bases: TGTGCCAGTAGATCCGCGGTAGACCCGGAGACCGAAGCTTTCTTT. Full variable domain (remainder filled in from reference TRBV19 and TRBJ1-1): DGGITQSPKYLFRKEGQNVTLSCEQNLNHDAMYWYRQDPGQGLRLIYYSQIVNDFQKGDIAEGYSVSREKKESFPLTVTSAQKNPTAFYLCASRSAVDPETEAFFGQGTRLTVV.

The rearrangement joins TRBV7-8 to TRBJ2-3, with 8 bases aligning to TRBD2. Trimming cost V 3 bases and J 2 bases; bases outside gene matches: 4. The CDR3 spans 15 residues. The germline V gene encodes CDR1 SGHVS and CDR2 FQNEAQ. CDR3 in amino acids: CASSFAGGATDTQYF. The CDR3 nucleotides are TGTGCCAGCAGCTTTGCGGGAGGAGCCACAGATACGCAGTATTTT.

This clone was counted only a few times. This chain uses TRBV6-5 with TRBJ2-2; 13 bases fit TRBD2. Germline V CDR1 and CDR2: MNHEY, SVGAGI. This CDR3 spans 15 amino acids. The J segment lost 5 bases and the V segment lost 8 bases, leaving 5 bases of the junction unmatched. The CDR3 region is CASGLAGEGTGELFF. CDR3 bases: TGTGCCAGCGGACTAGCGGGAGAAGGGACCGGGGAGCTGTTTTTT.

The rearrangement uses TRBV6-5 and TRBJ2-3; D might be TRBD1 (6 bases). The CDR3 is 15 amino acids. Trimming removed 0 bases at V and 4 bases at J, with 11 bases between. Germline V lookup: CDR1 MNHEY, CDR2 SVGAGI. As DNA, the CDR3 is TGTGCCAGCAGTTACTCCGGTGGGGGCCCAGATACGCAGTATTTT. This gives the protein CASSYSGGGPDTQYF.

This chain uses TRBV28 with TRBJ1-1, with D unclear. The CDR3 runs to 12 residues. Trimming took 3 bases from V and 5 from J, leaving 7 bases between them. In germline, CDR1 is MDHEN, CDR2 SYDVKM. The CDR3 here is CASSFWETEAFF. CDR3 coding DNA: TGTGCCAGCAGTTTTTGGGAGACTGAAGCTTTCTTT.

The J gene is TRBJ2-1, the V gene TRBV19, with a possible D match to TRBD2 (7 bases). Germline CDR1 and CDR2: LNHDA and SQIVND (reference sequence). The CDR3 is made up of 16 amino acids. Trimming shortened V by 6 bases and J by 0 bases, and 15 bases separated the two germline ends. This CDR3 reads CASSELRGGSYNEQFF. CDR3 DNA: TGTGCCAGTAGCGAGTTAAGGGGGGGCTCCTACAATGAGCAGTTCTTC.

The chain uses TRBV19 and TRBJ2-1; TRBD2 might be the D (5 bases). Trimming removed 6 bases from V and 7 bases from J, with 10 bases in between. This CDR3 has 12 amino acids. Germline CDR1 is LNHDA and CDR2 is SQIVND (reference sequence). As DNA, the CDR3 is TGTGCCAGTAGCCAGTCGGGGAATGAGCAGTTCTTC. Translated: CASSQSGNEQFF.

The chain couples TRBV10-1 to TRBJ2-2; 13 bases map to TRBD2. Germline lookup yields CDR1 WNHNN and CDR2 SYGVQD (reference sequence). The V and J ends lost 5 bases and 7 bases, in that order; junction bases with no gene match: 7. The CDR3 contains 16 residues. The CDR3 nucleotides are TGCGCCAGCAGTTTAGGACTAGCGGGAGATAACGGGGAGCTGTTTTTT. Protein sequence: CASSLGLAGDNGELFF.